This note documents a single T cell receptor beta chain sequence. Method: immunoSEQ multiplex PCR; TCRdb's copy keeps in-frame clones and lacks some. The profile covers around 280,000 clones, with approximately 91% appearing a single time and around 1.7% taken by the ten largest. This CDR3 is 16 amino acids long. The J segment lost 6 bases and the V segment lost 2 bases, leaving 6 bases of the junction unmatched. Germline V lookup: CDR1 KGHDR, CDR2 SFDVKD. The data originate from a study of blood T cell repertoires in COVID-19. This clonotype originated in a woman aged 40 to 50 who had recovered from COVID-19. Sample: PBMCs or T cells enriched from blood (not recorded which). The gene calls are TRBV24-1 and TRBJ2-1; TRBD1 matches 10 bases. The CDR3 spells CATSDSTGGSGNEQFF. CDR3 coding DNA: TGTGCCACCAGTGATTCGACAGGGGGCTCAGGCAATGAGCAGTTCTTC.